This note documents a single T cell receptor (beta chain) sequence. Antigen: not known. The data stem from a study of cytomegalovirus exposure and HLA in healthy donors. Study results and caveats: More than 150 TCR beta chains were listed as cytomegalovirus-associated. While the bulk of TCR sequences proved rare, some public TCRs turned up in many donors.

PCR employed 60 Vbeta and 13 Jbeta primers. Data came from immunoSEQ multiplex PCR; TCRdb stores just in-frame clones and leaves some out. The profile shows 150,000 to 200,000 clones, roughly 81% of them singletons. CDR3 size: 15 residues. Trimming removed 7 bases from V and 4 bases from J; junction bases left unmatched: 5. The germline V gene encodes CDR1 SNHLY and CDR2 FYNNEI. This chain connects TRBV2 to TRBJ2-3; 13 bases are a match to TRBD2. This TCR came from a man younger than 30 in good health and CMV-seropositive. The sample was PBMCs. CDR3 sequence reads: CASTGLAGDADTQYF. The CDR3 DNA is TGTGCCAGCACTGGACTAGCGGGGGATGCAGATACGCAGTATTTT.